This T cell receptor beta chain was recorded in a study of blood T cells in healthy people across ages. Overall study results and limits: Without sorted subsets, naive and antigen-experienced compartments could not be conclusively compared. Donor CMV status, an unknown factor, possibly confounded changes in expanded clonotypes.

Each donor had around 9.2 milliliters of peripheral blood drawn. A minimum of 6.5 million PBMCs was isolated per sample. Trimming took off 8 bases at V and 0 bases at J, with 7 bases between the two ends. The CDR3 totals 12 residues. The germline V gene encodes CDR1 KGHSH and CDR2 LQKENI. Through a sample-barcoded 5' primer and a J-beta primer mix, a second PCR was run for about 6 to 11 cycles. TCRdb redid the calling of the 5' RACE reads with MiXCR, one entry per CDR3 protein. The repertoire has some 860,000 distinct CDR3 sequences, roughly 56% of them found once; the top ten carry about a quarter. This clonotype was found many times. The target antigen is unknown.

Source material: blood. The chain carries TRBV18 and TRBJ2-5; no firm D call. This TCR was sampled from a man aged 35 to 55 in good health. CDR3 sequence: CASSPNQETQYF. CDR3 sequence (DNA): TGTGCCAGCAGCCCCAACCAAGAGACCCAGTACTTC.